The 4 T cell receptor beta chains reported below all come from one sample, sequenced in a study of cytomegalovirus exposure and HLA in healthy donors. PCR primers comprised 60 Vbeta and 13 Jbeta primers. Profiling relied on immunoSEQ multiplex PCR, and the TCRdb table lists in-frame clones only, not all of them. The repertoire consists of some 180,000 clones, with about 10% occurring once and the leading ten covering over 1%. Sequencing used PBMCs. The receptors here all came from a woman in her thirties in good health and CMV-seropositive.

This clone showed up many times. The CDR3 DNA reads TGTGCCAGCAGCTTGGTAAATACGCAGTATTTT. Encoded protein: CASSLVNTQYF. The rearrangement joins TRBV5-6 to TRBJ2-3; no clear D. The CDR3 sequence is 11 residues long. Germline V gives CDR1 SGHDT, CDR2 YYEEEE. V was pared by 0 bases and J by 7 bases, with 3 bases between.

The rearrangement joins TRBV11-2 to TRBJ1-2; TRBD1 is a possible D gene (6 bases). The CDR3 runs to 17 residues. V was cut by 2 bases and J by 5 bases, with 21 bases left in between. CDR1 is SGHAT and CDR2 is FQNNGV in the germline V gene. For the CDR3, the DNA is TGTGCCAGCAGCTTATGGGGTTCGACAGGTCTCTTATATGGCTACACCTTC. Amino acids: CASSLWGSTGLLYGYTF.

This clone has more than one count but fewer than ten. V gene TRBV10-3 combines with J gene TRBJ1-2; 8 bases are a match to TRBD1. This CDR3 spans 15 amino acids. CDR1 ENHRY and CDR2 SYGVKD come from the germline V gene. J lost 4 bases, V lost 3 bases, and 7 bases had no gene match. CDR3 nucleotides: TGTGCCATCAGTGATCTCGGACAGGGTTCCTATGGCTACACCTTC. Translating gives CAISDLGQGSYGYTF.

This clone was seen more than once but under ten times. The genes are TRBV4-1 and TRBJ2-5; 7 nucleotides match TRBD2. The germline V gene encodes CDR1 MGHRA and CDR2 YSYEKL. The CDR3 loop spans 13 amino acids. V trimming: 8 bases; J trimming: 5 bases; junction bases outside the gene matches: 8. The CDR3 is CASLRERRETQYF. For the CDR3, the DNA is TGCGCCAGCCTGCGGGAGCGGCGGGAGACCCAGTACTTC.